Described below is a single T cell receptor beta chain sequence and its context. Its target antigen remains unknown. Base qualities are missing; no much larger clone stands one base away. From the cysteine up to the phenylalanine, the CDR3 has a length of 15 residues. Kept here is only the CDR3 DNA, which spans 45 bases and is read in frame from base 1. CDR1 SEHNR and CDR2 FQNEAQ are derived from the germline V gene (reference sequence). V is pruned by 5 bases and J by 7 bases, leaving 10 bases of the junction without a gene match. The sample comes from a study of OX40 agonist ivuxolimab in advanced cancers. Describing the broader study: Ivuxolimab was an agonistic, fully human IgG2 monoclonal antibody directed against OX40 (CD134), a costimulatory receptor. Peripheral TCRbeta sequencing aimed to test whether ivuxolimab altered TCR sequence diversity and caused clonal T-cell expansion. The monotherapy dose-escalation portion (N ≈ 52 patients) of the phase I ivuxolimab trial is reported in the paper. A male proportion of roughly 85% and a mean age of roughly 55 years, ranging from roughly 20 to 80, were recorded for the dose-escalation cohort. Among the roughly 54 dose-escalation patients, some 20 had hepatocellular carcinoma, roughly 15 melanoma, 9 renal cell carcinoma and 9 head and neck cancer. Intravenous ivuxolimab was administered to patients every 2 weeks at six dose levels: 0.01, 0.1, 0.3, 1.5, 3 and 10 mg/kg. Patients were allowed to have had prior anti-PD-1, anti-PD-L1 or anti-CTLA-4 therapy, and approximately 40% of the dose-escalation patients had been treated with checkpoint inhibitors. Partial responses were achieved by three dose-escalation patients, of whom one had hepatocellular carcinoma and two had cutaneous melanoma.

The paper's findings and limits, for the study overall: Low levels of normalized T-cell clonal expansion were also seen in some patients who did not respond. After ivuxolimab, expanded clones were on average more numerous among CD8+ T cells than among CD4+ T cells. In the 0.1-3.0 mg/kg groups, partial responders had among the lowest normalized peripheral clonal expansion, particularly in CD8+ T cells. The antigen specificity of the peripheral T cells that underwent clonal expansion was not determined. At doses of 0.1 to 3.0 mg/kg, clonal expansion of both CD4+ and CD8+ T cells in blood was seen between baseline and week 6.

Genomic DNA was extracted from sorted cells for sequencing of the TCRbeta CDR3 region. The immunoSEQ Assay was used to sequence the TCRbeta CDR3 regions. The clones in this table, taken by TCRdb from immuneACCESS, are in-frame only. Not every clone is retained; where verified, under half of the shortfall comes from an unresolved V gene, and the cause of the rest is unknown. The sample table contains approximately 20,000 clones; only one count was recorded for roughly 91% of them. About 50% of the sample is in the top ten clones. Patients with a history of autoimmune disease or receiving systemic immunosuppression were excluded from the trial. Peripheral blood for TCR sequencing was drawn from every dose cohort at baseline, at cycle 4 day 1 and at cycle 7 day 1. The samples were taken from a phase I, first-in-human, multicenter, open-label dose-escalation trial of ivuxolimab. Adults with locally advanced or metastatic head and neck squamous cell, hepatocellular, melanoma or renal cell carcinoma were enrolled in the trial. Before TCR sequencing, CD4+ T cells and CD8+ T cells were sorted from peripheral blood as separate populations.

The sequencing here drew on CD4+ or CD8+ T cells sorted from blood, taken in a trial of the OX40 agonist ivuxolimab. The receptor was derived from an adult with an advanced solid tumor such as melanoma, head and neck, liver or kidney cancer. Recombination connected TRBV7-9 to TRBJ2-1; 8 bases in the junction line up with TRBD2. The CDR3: CASSPGGSGYNEQFF. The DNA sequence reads TGTGCCAGCAGCCCGGGGGGGAGTGGGTATAATGAGCAGTTCTTC.